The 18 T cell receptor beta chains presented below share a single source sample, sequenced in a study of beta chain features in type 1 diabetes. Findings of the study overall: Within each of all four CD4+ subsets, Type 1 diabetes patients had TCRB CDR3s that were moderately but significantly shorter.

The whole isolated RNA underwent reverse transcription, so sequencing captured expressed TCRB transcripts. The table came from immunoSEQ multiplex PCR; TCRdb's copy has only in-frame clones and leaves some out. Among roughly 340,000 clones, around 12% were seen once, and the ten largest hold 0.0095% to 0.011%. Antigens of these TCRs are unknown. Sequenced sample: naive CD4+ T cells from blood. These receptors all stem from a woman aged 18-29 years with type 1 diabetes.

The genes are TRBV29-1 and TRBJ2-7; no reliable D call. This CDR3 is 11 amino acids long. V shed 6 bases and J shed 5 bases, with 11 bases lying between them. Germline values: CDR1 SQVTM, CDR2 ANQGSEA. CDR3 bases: TGCAGCGTCGAATCTAAAAACGAGCAGTACTTC. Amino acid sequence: CSVESKNEQYF.

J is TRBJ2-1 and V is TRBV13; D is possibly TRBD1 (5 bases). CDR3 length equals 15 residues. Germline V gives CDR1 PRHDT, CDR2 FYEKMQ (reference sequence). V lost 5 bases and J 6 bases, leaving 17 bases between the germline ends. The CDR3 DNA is TGTGCCAGCAGCCAAAACAGGTTTAGGAGCAATGAGCAGTTCTTC. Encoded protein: CASSQNRFRSNEQFF. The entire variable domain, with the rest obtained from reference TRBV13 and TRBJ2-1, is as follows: AAGVIQSPRHLIKEKRETATLKCYPIPRHDTVYWYQQGPGQDPQFLISFYEKMQSDKGSIPDRFSAQQFSDYHSELNMSSLELGDSALYFCASSQNRFRSNEQFFGPGTRLTVL.

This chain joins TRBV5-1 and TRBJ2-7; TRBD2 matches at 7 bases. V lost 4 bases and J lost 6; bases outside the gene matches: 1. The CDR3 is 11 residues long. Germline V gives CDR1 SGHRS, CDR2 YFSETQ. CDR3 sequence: CASSPGGEQYF. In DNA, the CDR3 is TGCGCCAGCAGCCCGGGGGGCGAGCAGTACTTC.

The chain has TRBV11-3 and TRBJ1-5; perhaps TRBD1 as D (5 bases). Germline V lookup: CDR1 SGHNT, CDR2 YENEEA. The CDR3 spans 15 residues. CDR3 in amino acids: CAVGQGIIRDQPQHF. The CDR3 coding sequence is TGTGCTGTCGGGCAGGGCATTATTAGGGATCAGCCCCAGCATTTT.

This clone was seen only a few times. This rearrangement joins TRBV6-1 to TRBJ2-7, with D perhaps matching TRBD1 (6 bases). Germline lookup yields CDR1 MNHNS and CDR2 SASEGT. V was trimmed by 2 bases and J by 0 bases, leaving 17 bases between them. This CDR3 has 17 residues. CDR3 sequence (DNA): TGTGCCAGCAGTGAAATAAGTCGTCGGGACATCTCCTACGAGCAGTACTTC. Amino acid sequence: CASSEISRRDISYEQYF.

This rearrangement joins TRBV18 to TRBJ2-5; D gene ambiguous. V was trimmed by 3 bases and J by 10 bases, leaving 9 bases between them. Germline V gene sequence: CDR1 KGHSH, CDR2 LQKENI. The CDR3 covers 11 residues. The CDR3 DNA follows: TGTGCCAGCTCACCGGATCGAGGCCAGTACTTC. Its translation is CASSPDRGQYF.

The CDR3 nucleotides are TGTGCCAGCAGTTTATTTCACCTTACAGGGAAAACCTCCTACAATGAGCAGTTCTTC. Its protein is CASSLFHLTGKTSYNEQFF. This chain joins TRBV28 and TRBJ2-1; maybe TRBD1 (6 bases). The CDR3 is 19 residues long. V gave up 1 base and J gave up 0 bases, with 19 bases separating them. Per the germline V gene, CDR1 is MDHEN and CDR2 is SYDVKM.

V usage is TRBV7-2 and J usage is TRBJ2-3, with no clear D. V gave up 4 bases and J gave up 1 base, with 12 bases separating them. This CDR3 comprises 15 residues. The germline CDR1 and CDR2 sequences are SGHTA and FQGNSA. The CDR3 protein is CASSSRARGTDTQYF. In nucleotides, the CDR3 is TGTGCCAGCAGCTCGCGAGCACGGGGCACAGATACGCAGTATTTT.

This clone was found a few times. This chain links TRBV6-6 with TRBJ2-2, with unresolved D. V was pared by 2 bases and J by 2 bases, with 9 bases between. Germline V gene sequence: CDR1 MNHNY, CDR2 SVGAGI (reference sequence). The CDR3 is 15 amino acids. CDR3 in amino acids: CASSYAASNTGELFF. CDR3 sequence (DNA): TGTGCCAGCAGTTACGCGGCATCAAACACCGGGGAGCTGTTTTTT.

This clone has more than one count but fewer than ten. The CDR3 DNA reads as TGTGCCAGCAGTGAGGGGGTCGCGGGTGCATACGAGCAGTACTTC. Encoded protein: CASSEGVAGAYEQYF. V and J are TRBV28 and TRBJ2-7; D may be TRBD1 (6 bases). Germline V CDR1 and CDR2: MDHEN, SYDVKM. The ends were cut back, 5 bases at V and 4 bases at J, with 18 bases in the middle. CDR3 length: 15 amino acids.

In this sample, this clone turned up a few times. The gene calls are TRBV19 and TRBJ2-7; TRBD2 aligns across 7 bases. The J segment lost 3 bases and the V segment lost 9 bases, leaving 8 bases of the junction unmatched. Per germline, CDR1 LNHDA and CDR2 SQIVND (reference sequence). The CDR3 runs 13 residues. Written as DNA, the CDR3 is TGTGCCAGCCCCTACCGGGGGGACTACGAGCAGTACTTC. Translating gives CASPYRGDYEQYF.

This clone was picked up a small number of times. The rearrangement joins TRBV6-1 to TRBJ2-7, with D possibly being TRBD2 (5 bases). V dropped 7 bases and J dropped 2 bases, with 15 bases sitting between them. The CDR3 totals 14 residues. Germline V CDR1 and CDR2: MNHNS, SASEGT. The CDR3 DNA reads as TGTGCCAGCACTACTTCCCAGCGGACCTACGAGCAGTACTTC. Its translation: CASTTSQRTYEQYF.

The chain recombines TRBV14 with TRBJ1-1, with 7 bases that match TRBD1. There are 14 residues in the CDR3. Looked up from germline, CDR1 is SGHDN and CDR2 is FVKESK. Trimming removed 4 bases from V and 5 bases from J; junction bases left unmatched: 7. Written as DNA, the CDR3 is TGTGCCAGCAGCCGGTCACCGGGACAGACTGAAGCTTTCTTT. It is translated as CASSRSPGQTEAFF.

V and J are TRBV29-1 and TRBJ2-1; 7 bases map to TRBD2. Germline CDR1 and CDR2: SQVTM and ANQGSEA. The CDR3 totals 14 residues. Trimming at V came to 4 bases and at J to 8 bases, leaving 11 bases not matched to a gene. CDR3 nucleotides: TGCAGCGTTGGGGCGACTAGCCGAGGGGATGAGCAGTTCTTC. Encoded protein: CSVGATSRGDEQFF.

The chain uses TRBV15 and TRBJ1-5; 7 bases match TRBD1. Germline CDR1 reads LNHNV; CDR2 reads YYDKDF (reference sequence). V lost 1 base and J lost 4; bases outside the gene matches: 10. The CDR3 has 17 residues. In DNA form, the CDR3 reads TGTGCCACCAGCAGAGTACCCTCAGGGGGAATAAATCAGCCCCAGCATTTT. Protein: CATSRVPSGGINQPQHF.

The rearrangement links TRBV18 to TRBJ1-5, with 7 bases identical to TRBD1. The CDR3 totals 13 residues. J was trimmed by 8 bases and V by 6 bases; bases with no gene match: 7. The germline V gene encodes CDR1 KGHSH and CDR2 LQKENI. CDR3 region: CASSPGDSKPQHF. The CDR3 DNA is TGTGCCAGCTCCCCTGGGGACAGCAAGCCCCAGCATTTT.

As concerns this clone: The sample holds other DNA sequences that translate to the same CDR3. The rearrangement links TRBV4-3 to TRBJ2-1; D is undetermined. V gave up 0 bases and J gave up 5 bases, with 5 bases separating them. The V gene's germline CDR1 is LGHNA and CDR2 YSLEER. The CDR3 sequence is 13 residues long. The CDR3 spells CASSQDRDNEQFF. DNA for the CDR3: TGCGCCAGCAGCCAAGATCGAGACAATGAGCAGTTCTTC.

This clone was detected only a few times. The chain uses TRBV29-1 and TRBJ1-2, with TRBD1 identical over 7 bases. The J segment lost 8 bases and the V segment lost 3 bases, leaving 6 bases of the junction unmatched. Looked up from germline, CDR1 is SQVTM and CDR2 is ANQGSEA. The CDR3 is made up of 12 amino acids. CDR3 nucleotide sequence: TGCAGCGTTGAGAGGGGGCAGGACGGCTACACCTTC. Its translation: CSVERGQDGYTF.